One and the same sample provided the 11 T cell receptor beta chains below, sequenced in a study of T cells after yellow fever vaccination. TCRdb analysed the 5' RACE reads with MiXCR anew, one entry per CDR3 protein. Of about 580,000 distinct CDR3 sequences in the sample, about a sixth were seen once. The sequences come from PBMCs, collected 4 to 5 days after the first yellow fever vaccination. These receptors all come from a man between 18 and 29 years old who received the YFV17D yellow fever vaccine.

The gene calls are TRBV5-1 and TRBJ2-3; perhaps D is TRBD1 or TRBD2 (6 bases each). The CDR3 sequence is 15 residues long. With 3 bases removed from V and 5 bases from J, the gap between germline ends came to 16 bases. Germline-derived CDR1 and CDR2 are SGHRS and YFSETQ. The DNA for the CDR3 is TGCGCCAGCAGCTATCCGGGGGCCCTTGGAGATACGCAGTATTTT. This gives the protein CASSYPGALGDTQYF.

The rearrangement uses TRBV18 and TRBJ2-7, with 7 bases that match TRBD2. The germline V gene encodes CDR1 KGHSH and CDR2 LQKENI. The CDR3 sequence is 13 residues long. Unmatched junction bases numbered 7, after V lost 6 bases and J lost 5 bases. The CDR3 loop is CASSPGLVDEQYV. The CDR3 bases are TGTGCCAGCTCTCCCGGACTAGTGGACGAGCAGTACGTC.

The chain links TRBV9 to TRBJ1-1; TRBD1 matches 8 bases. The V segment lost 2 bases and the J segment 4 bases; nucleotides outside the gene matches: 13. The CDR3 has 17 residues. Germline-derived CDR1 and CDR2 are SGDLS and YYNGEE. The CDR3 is CASSVGQGMVWGTEAFF. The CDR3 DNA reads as TGTGCCAGCAGCGTTGGACAGGGAATGGTATGGGGCACTGAAGCTTTCTTT. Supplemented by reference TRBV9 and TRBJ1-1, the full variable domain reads DSGVTQTPKHLITATGQRVTLRCSPRSGDLSVYWYQQSLDQGLQFLIQYYNGEERAKGNILERFSAQQFPDLHSELNLSSLELGDSALYFCASSVGQGMVWGTEAFFGQGTRLTVV.

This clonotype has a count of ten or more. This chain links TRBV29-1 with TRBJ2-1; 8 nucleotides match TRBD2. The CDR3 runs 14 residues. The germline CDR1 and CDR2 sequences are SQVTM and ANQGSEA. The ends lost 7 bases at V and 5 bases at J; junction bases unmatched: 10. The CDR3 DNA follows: TGCAGCGGCATGACTAGCGCCTATGACAATGAGCAGTTCTTC. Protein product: CSGMTSAYDNEQFF.

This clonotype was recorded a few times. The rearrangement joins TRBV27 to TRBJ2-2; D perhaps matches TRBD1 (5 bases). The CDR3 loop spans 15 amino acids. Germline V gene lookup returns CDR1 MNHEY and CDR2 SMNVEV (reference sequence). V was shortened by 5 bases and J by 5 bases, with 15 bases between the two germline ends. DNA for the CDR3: TGTGCCAGCAGTCAACAGGTTTCAGGTACCGGGGAGCTGTTTTTT. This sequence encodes CASSQQVSGTGELFF.

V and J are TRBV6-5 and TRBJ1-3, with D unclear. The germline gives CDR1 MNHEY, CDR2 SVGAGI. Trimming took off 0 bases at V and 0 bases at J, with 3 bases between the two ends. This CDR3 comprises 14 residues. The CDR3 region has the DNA TGTGCCAGCAGTTACTCTAACTCTGGAAACACCATATATTTT. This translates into CASSYSNSGNTIYF.

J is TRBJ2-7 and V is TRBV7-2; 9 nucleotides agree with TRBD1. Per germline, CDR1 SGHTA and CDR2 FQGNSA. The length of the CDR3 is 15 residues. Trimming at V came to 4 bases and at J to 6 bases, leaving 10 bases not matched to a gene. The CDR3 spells CASSSRPGQGSEQYF. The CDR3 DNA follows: TGTGCCAGCAGCTCACGGCCGGGACAGGGCTCCGAGCAGTACTTC.

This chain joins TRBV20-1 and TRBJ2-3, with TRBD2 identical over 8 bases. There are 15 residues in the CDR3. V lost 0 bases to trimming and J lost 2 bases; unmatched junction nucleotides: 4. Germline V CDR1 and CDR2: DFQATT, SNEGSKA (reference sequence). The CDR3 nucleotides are TGCAGTGCTAGAGACACTAGCGGAACCACAGATACGCAGTATTTT. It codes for CSARDTSGTTDTQYF.

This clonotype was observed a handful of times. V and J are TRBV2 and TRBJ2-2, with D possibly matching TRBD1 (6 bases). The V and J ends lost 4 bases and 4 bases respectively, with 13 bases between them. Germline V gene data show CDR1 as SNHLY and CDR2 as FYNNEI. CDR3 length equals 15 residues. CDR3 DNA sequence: TGTGCCAGCAGTGGGGGACAATTAATCACCGGGGAGCTGTTTTTT. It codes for CASSGGQLITGELFF.

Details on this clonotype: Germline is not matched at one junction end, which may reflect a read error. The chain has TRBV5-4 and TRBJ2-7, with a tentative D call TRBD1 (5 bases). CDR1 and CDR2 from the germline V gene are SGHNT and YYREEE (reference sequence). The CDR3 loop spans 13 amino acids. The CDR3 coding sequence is TGTGCCAGCAGCTTGAGGGGCTCCGACGAGCAGTACTTC. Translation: CASSLRGSDEQYF.

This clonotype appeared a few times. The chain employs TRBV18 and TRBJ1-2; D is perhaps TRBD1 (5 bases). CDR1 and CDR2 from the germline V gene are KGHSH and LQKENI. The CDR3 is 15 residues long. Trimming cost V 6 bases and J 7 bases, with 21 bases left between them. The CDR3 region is CASSQAEVTVGGYTF. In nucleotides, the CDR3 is TGTGCCAGCTCCCAAGCCGAAGTGACAGTTGGTGGCTACACCTTC.